This passage covers 22 T cell receptor beta chains from one sample sequenced in a study of HIV-infected patients and healthy controls. Follow-up blood was drawn about 14 weeks, roughly three months, after antiretroviral therapy began. No cell fractionation was done, so the repertoire covers all unsorted peripheral blood T cells. Reverse transcription used roughly 450 ng RNA and constant-region primers for alpha and beta. Separate chain-specific third strand synthesis with multiplexing indices produced the alpha and beta libraries. TCRdb re-derived calls from the 5' RACE reads in MiXCR, one entry per CDR3 protein. The table lists about 6,500 distinct CDR3 sequences, around 7% of them singletons. The input for sequencing was blood, taken during antiretroviral therapy. The receptors shown here come from an adult with HIV infection.

With regard to this clonotype: With a much larger clone just one base away, this may be a read error. The V and J genes are TRBV7-9 and TRBJ2-1; possibly TRBD2 for D (5 bases). This CDR3 region has 18 residues. The germline V gene has CDR1 SEHNR and CDR2 FQNEAQ (reference sequence). Trimming took 1 base from V and 3 from J, leaving 19 bases between them. CDR3 sequence reads: CASSLGGPAGYLYNEQFF. The CDR3 DNA sequence: TGTGCCAGCAGCTTAGGTGGTCCCGCGGGTTACCTCTACAATGAGCAGTTCTTC.

The chain links TRBV6-1 to TRBJ1-1, with a tentative D call TRBD1 (6 bases). This CDR3 is 14 amino acids long. CDR1 and CDR2 from the germline V gene are MNHNS and SASEGT. V lost 4 bases, J lost 3 bases, and 12 bases lay in between. CDR3 sequence: CASSGRGEYTEAFF. The CDR3 DNA follows: TGTGCCAGCAGTGGCAGGGGCGAGTACACTGAAGCTTTCTTT.

This clonotype is judged medium-sized. The rearrangement joins TRBV6-1 to TRBJ2-7; D possibly corresponds to TRBD2 (6 bases). The CDR3 loop spans 16 amino acids. Trimming removed 2 bases from V and 3 bases from J, with 17 bases in between. The germline V gene has CDR1 MNHNS and CDR2 SASEGT. The CDR3 here is CASSESSAYIDYEQYF. The CDR3 DNA sequence: TGTGCCAGCAGTGAATCTAGCGCCTATATCGACTACGAGCAGTACTTC.

This clonotype is labeled as medium-sized. This chain links TRBV27 with TRBJ1-6; 7 positions agree with TRBD1. The CDR3 runs to 19 residues. Germline V gives CDR1 MNHEY, CDR2 SMNVEV (reference sequence). J was trimmed by 0 bases and V by 7 bases; bases with no gene match: 15. CDR3 sequence (DNA): TGTGCCAGCAAGAAGACGGGACAGAAAAACAGCTCCTATAATTCACCCCTCCACTTT. This gives the protein CASKKTGQKNSSYNSPLHF.

In its sample, this clonotype was seen many times. V and J are TRBV5-1 and TRBJ1-1; a weak D match, TRBD1 (5 bases). The ends were cut back, 0 bases at V and 1 base at J, with 10 bases in the middle. Germline CDR1 SGHRS, CDR2 YFSETQ. This CDR3 spans 15 amino acids. CDR3 sequence (DNA): TGCGCCAGCAGCTTGGGATCAGGGAGGAACACTGAAGCTTTCTTT. As protein: CASSLGSGRNTEAFF. Looking up the rest from reference TRBV5-1 and TRBJ1-1 gives the full variable domain: KAGVTQTPRYLIKTRGQQVTLSCSPISGHRSVSWYQQTPGQGLQFLFEYFSETQRNKGNFPGRFSGRQFSNSRSEMNVSTLELGDSALYLCASSLGSGRNTEAFFGQGTRLTVV.

This clonotype counts as medium-sized. The chain is built from TRBV10-2 and TRBJ2-7; 8 bases map to TRBD2. Germline V gene data show CDR1 as WSHSY and CDR2 as SAAADI. The CDR3 has 13 residues. Trimming removed 7 bases from V and 2 bases from J; junction bases left unmatched: 4. The CDR3 loop reads CASTAGGPYEQYF. The CDR3 coding sequence is TGCGCCAGCACGGCGGGGGGCCCCTACGAGCAGTACTTC.

This clonotype occurred many times. The chain is built from TRBV5-1 and TRBJ1-1; D is unclear. Germline CDR1 reads SGHRS; CDR2 reads YFSETQ. The V and J ends lost 0 bases and 4 bases respectively, with 13 bases between them. The CDR3 covers 15 residues. This CDR3 is CASSLGAAVPTEAFF. The CDR3 coding sequence is TGCGCCAGCAGCTTGGGGGCTGCGGTTCCCACTGAAGCTTTCTTT.

This clonotype has a count of ten or more. The J gene is TRBJ2-5, the V gene TRBV6-5, with no clear D. CDR1 MNHEY and CDR2 SVGAGI come from the germline V gene. V was cut by 2 bases and J by 5 bases, with 3 bases left in between. The CDR3 spans 11 residues. CDR3 nucleotides: TGTGCCAGCAGTTACAAGGAGACCCAGTACTTC. As protein: CASSYKETQYF.

In this sample, this clonotype is medium-sized. V is TRBV10-3 and J is TRBJ2-7; D is possibly TRBD2 (5 bases). Between the trimmed V and J ends, which lost 8 bases and 1 base, there was a span of 12 bases. CDR3 length: 13 residues. Germline lookup yields CDR1 ENHRY and CDR2 SYGVKD. CDR3 protein: CAISLSGSYEQYF. For the CDR3, the DNA is TGTGCCATCTCCTTGTCGGGATCCTACGAGCAGTACTTC.

This clonotype has a handful of counts. A much larger clone sits a single nucleotide away, making a read error possible. The CDR3 ends on some other residue instead of the conserved phenylalanine or tryptophan, so this is likely a read error. The chain couples TRBV6-5 to TRBJ1-2, with D unclear. V shed 8 bases and J shed 4 bases, with 11 bases lying between them. Germline V gene lookup returns CDR1 MNHEY and CDR2 SVGAGI. This CDR3 has 12 residues. CDR3 in amino acids: CASQGMGYGYTL. In DNA, the CDR3 is TGTGCCAGCCAAGGGATGGGCTATGGCTACACCTTA.

This clonotype qualifies as medium-sized. The chain joins TRBV29-1 to TRBJ2-1; no reliable D call. Trimming stripped 3 bases from V and 10 bases from J, with 19 bases between. Germline loops: CDR1 SQVTM, CDR2 ANQGSEA. This CDR3 has 14 residues. CDR3 protein: CSVDWLAEQREQFF. As DNA, the CDR3 is TGCAGCGTTGATTGGTTAGCCGAACAGAGGGAGCAGTTCTTC.

This clonotype counts as medium-sized. The V gene is TRBV12-3 or TRBV12-4, the J gene TRBJ2-1; the match to TRBD2 covers 14 bases. The CDR3 has 15 residues. V dropped 5 bases and J dropped 10; count of bases not matched to a gene: 7. CDR3 residues: CASSLGLAGAGEQFF. CDR3 DNA sequence: TGTGCCAGCAGTCTGGGACTAGCGGGAGCGGGGGAGCAGTTCTTC.

This clonotype is labeled medium-sized. The DNA for the CDR3 is TGTGCCAGCAGCCCGCAGGTGTGGGAGACCCAGTACTTC. Translated, it gives CASSPQVWETQYF. The chain has TRBV5-6 and TRBJ2-5; D is uncertain. Germline values: CDR1 SGHDT, CDR2 YYEEEE. V dropped 4 bases and J dropped 5 bases, with 12 bases sitting between them. The CDR3 length is 13 residues.

This clonotype has a count of ten or more. This chain connects TRBV9 to TRBJ2-3; D gene uncertain. The germline V gene encodes CDR1 SGDLS and CDR2 YYNGEE. The CDR3 is 12 amino acids. The ends were cut back, 4 bases at V and 2 bases at J, with 5 bases in the middle. As DNA, the CDR3 is TGTGCCAGCAGCACCCTCACAGATACGCAGTATTTT. As protein: CASSTLTDTQYF.

This clonotype appeared many times. The chain uses TRBV29-1 and TRBJ1-2; possibly TRBD1 for D (6 bases). V was clipped by 0 bases and J by 1 base, with 21 bases between them. The CDR3 loop spans 18 amino acids. Germline-derived CDR1 and CDR2 are SQVTM and ANQGSEA. CDR3 residues: CSVEDHQGKDSGNYGYTF. CDR3 DNA: TGCAGCGTTGAAGATCATCAGGGGAAGGATAGTGGTAACTATGGCTACACCTTC.

This clonotype is judged medium-sized. The chain joins TRBV29-1 to TRBJ2-1; a weak D match, TRBD1 (5 bases). Germline V gene data show CDR1 as SQVTM and CDR2 as ANQGSEA. Trimming removed 4 bases at V and 6 bases at J, with 10 bases between. The CDR3 has 12 residues. The CDR3 bases are TGCAGCGTTGTCCTTGGGGCCAATGAGCAGTTCTTC. Protein: CSVVLGANEQFF.

There are many counts of this clonotype. The chain carries TRBV10-3 and TRBJ1-5; no clear D. In germline, CDR1 is ENHRY, CDR2 SYGVKD. Trimming removed 2 bases from V and 3 bases from J, with 2 bases in between. The length of the CDR3 is 12 residues. CDR3 sequence reads: CAISETNQPQHF. The CDR3 DNA sequence: TGTGCCATCAGTGAGACCAATCAGCCCCAGCATTTT.

This clonotype was recorded at least ten times. The gene calls are TRBV2 and TRBJ2-2; D ambiguous. The CDR3 contains 16 residues. V was cut by 0 bases and J by 7 bases, with 15 bases left in between. The V gene's germline CDR1 is SNHLY and CDR2 FYNNEI. Here the CDR3 reads CASSEALAVFGGELFF. In DNA, the CDR3 is TGTGCCAGCAGTGAAGCGCTTGCGGTATTTGGCGGGGAGCTGTTTTTT.

CDR3 in DNA: TGTGCCACCAGCGATCCGTTCGGGGATTACGATGAGCAGTTCTTC. Protein: CATSDPFGDYDEQFF. The rearrangement links TRBV15 to TRBJ2-1; weak D call: TRBD2 (5 bases). The CDR3 loop spans 15 amino acids. Germline V gene lookup returns CDR1 LNHNV and CDR2 YYDKDF (reference sequence). The V end was cut by 5 bases, the J end by 8 bases, with 19 bases between.

This clonotype is medium-sized (0.01 to 0.1%) by share. The genes are TRBV6-6 and TRBJ1-5; TRBD1 aligns across 9 bases. The V segment lost 2 bases and the J segment 6 bases; nucleotides outside the gene matches: 2. Germline values: CDR1 MNHNY, CDR2 SVGAGI (reference sequence). This CDR3 is built from 14 residues. The CDR3 region has the DNA TGTGCCAGCAGTTACGGGACAGGGATTCAGCCCCAGCATTTT. Its protein is CASSYGTGIQPQHF.

This clonotype was seen ten or more times. The chain carries TRBV28 and TRBJ1-2, with D maybe TRBD1 (5 bases). Germline CDR1 MDHEN, CDR2 SYDVKM. There are 13 residues in the CDR3. V lost 2 bases to trimming and J lost 3 bases, with 7 bases between them. The DNA of the CDR3 is TGTGCCAGCAGTTTAGTACAGGACTATGGCTACACCTTC. It translates to CASSLVQDYGYTF.

This clonotype is medium-sized in the sample. This sequence joins TRBV27 and TRBJ2-5, with TRBD2 as a possible D gene (5 bases). The germline CDR1 and CDR2 sequences are MNHEY and SMNVEV (reference sequence). The CDR3 contains 13 residues. With 2 bases removed from V and 4 bases from J, the gap between germline ends came to 8 bases. CDR3 DNA sequence: TGTGCCAGCAGTTTACTAGCCCGAGAGACCCAGTACTTC. Translating gives CASSLLARETQYF.